This T cell receptor beta chain was sequenced during a study of blood T cells in healthy people across ages. A J-beta primer mix and a sample-barcoded 5' primer were used in a second PCR of roughly 7 to 12 cycles. TCRdb reprocessed the 5' RACE reads with MiXCR, giving one entry per CDR3 protein. The repertoire has some 1.8 million distinct CDR3 sequences, about two fifths of them found once; the top ten carry 20% to 25%. This CDR3 spans 14 amino acids. Only a few counts were recorded for this clonotype. This TCR was recovered from a human donor in good health. The chain combines TRBV21-1 with TRBJ2-7. TRBV21-1 has pseudogene status. The source material was blood. CDR3 protein: CASSIDGYSYEQYF. DNA for the CDR3: TGTGCCAGCAGCATAGACGGTTACTCCTACGAGCAGTACTTC.